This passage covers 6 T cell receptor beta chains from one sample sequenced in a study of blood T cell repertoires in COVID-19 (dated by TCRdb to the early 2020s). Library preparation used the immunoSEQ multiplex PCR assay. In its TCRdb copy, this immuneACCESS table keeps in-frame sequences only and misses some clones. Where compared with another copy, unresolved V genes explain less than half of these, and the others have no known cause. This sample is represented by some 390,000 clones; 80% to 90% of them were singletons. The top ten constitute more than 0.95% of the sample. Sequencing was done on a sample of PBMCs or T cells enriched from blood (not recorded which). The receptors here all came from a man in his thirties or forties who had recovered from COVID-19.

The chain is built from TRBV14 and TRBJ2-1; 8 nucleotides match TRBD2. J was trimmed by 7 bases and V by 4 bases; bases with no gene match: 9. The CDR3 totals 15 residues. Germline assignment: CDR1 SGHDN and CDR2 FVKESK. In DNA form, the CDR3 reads TGTGCCAGCAGCCCTCGGGGGGGCGCATGGAATGAGCAGTTCTTC. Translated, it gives CASSPRGGAWNEQFF.

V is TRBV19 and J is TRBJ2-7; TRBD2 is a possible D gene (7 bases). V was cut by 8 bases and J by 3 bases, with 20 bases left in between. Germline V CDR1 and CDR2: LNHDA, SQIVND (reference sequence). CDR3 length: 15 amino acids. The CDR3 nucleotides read TGTGCCAGTGCCACCGCGGGGGCCCCTATCTACGAGCAGTACTTC. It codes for CASATAGAPIYEQYF.

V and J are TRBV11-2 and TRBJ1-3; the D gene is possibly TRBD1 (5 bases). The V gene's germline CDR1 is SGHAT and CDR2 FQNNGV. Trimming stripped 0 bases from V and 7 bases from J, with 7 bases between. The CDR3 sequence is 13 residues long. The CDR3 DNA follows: TGTGCCAGCAGCTTAGAACGGGGGAACACCATATATTTT. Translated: CASSLERGNTIYF. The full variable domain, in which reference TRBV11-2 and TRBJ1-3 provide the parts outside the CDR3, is EAGVAQSPRYKIIEKRQSVAFWCNPISGHATLYWYQQILGQGPKLLIQFQNNGVVDDSQLPKDRFSAERLKGVDSTLKIQPAKLEDSAVYLCASSLERGNTIYFGEGSWLTVV.

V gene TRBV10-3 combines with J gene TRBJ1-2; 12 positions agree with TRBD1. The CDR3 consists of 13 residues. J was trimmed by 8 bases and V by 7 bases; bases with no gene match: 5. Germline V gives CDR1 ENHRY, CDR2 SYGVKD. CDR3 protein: CAIKGQGAGGYTF. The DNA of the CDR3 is TGTGCCATCAAGGGACAGGGGGCAGGCGGCTACACCTTC.

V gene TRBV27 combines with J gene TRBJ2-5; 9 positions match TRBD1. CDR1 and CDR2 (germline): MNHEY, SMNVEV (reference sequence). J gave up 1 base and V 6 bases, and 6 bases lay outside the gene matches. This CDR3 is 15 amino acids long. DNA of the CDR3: TGTGCCAGCAGGCTGGGACAGGGCACCCAAGAGACCCAGTACTTC. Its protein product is CASRLGQGTQETQYF.

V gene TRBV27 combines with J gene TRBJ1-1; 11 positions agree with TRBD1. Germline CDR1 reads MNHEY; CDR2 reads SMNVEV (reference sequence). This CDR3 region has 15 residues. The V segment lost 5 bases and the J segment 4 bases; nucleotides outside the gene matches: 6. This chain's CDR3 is CASSLWTGGTTEAFF. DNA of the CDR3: TGTGCCAGCAGTCTCTGGACAGGGGGCACCACTGAAGCTTTCTTT.